This T cell receptor (beta chain) is from a study of human CD8 memory T cell subsets. Study-wide points: Stem-like memory T cells matched precursor exhausted T cells in high diversity, which effector memory cells lacked. The study sequenced T cell receptor beta chains only.

On this clonotype: What it binds is unknown.

Production of TCR beta libraries used UMI-labeled 5' RACE as the method. With the 5' RACE reads reprocessed, TCRdb shows one record per CDR3 protein and no DNA. The specimen's table records about 5,400 distinct CDR3 sequences. The CDR3 loop spans 13 amino acids. Germline values: CDR1 KGHDR, CDR2 SFDVKD. This receptor was obtained from a human donor in good health. Sequenced input: CD8+ effector memory T cells (TEM) sorted from PBMCs. Subset reported: effector memory CD8 T cells, CCR7- CD45RO+ CD95+. This rearrangement joins TRBV24-1 to TRBJ2-2; TCRdb designates TRBD2, a call that cannot be tested without DNA. CDR3 amino acids: CASGLAGTGELFF.